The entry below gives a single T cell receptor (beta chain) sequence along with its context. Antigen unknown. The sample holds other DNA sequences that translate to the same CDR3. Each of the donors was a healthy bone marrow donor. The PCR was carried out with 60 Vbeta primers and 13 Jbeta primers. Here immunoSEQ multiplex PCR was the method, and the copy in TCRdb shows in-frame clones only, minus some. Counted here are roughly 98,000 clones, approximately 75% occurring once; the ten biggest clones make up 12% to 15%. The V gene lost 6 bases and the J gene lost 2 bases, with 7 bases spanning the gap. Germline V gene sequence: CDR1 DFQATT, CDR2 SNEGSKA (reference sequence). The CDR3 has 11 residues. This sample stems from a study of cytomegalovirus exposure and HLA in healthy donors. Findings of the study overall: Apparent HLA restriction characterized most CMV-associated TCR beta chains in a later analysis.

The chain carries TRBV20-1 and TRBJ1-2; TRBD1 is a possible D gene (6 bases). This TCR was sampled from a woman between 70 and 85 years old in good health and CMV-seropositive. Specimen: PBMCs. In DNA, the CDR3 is TGCAGTGCCGGACAGAACTATGGCTACACCTTC. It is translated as CSAGQNYGYTF.